This is a list of T cell receptor beta chains from one sample in a study of blood T cell dynamics during melanoma immunotherapy. Data came from immunoSEQ multiplex PCR; TCRdb stores just in-frame clones and leaves some out. Of approximately 10,000 clones in the sample, approximately 90% were seen once. The sequencing here drew on blood, taken from a patient treated with checkpoint blockade. The receptors stem from a human donor with melanoma. CDR3s include the opening cysteine and the closing phenylalanine or tryptophan. Only some rows state a clone size, as once, few, many or a class for expanded clones.

V gene,clone size,CDR3 protein
TRBV2,few,CASSRDRASNQPQHF
TRBV7-3,.,CASSLTGGSSYNEQFF
TRBV2,.,CASNGVRTTDTQYF
TRBV6-5,.,CASSLARTNEKLFF
TRBV28,.,CASSLLMGETQYF
TRBV18,.,CASSSSFLGSYGYTF
TRBV4-1,.,CASSQATGSGSQPQHF
TRBV9,.,CASSTGTGTEAFF
TRBV5-5,.,CASSGGVAGVSGELFF
TRBV5-1,.,CASSPSASVGANVLTF
TRBV7-9,.,CASSQGPEQYF
TRBV2,.,CASSGGQGWDGYTF
TRBV28,.,CASSPEGGARQPQHF
TRBV7-8,.,CASSFLYQPYGYTF